The TCR beta chain described here comes from a study of blood T cells in healthy people across ages. The germline gives CDR1 KGHDR, CDR2 SFDVKD. V was shortened by 3 bases and J by 3 bases, with 13 bases between the two germline ends. This CDR3 is 15 amino acids long. With a J-beta primer mix and a sample-barcoded 5' primer, a second PCR ran roughly 7 to 11 cycles. TCRdb fed the 5' RACE reads into MiXCR, producing one record per CDR3 protein. The sample includes 1.4 million to 1.5 million distinct CDR3 sequences, approximately 42% of them seen just once. Study-wide results and limits: For the donors, CMV status was unknown and possibly confounded expanded clonotype changes.

A word on this clonotype: Its cognate antigen is unknown.

The rearrangement joins TRBV24-1 to TRBJ1-2; D not certain. Sequences were obtained from blood. This receptor was obtained from a woman aged 18-29 years in good health. CDR3 sequence reads: CATSDPTDGDYGYTF. The CDR3 nucleotides are TGTGCCACCAGTGATCCTACCGACGGCGACTATGGCTACACCTTC.